These T cell receptor beta chains were read from a single sample in a study of cytomegalovirus exposure and HLA in healthy donors. Data came from immunoSEQ multiplex PCR; TCRdb stores just in-frame clones and leaves some out. This sample has 130,000 or so clones, with roughly 80% found just once. The material sequenced was PBMCs. The receptor set was obtained from a woman in her sixties or seventies in good health and CMV-seronegative. CDR3s leave out the opening cysteine and the closing phenylalanine or tryptophan. The order of the fields is J gene, V gene, CDR3 protein.

TRBJ2-3 | TRBV20-1 | SAPKRAQY
TRBJ1-5 | TRBV10-2 | ASSRRGGNSAQPQH
TRBJ2-7 | TRBV6-1 | ASRPDRASSYEQY
TRBJ2-2 | TRBV9 | ASSGTADNTGELF
TRBJ2-1 | TRBV7-3 | ASSQGAGAGHNEQF
TRBJ1-4 | TRBV5-4 | ASSLGGPNEKLF
TRBJ2-7 | TRBV6-5 | ASSYQGLASEQY
TRBJ2-7 | TRBV5-1 | ASSLAGSSGGSYEQY
TRBJ2-5 | TRBV6-1 | ASSPGQIETQY
TRBJ1-5 | TRBV29-1 | SVMTGQNQPQH
TRBJ2-2 | TRBV9 | ASSVLGQGSTGELF
TRBJ2-3 | TRBV7-8 | ASSLSGLAGPLGQY
TRBJ1-2 | TRBV6-5 | ASSYGSGFGYT
TRBJ1-1 | TRBV6-6 | ASSYSTGSSTEAF